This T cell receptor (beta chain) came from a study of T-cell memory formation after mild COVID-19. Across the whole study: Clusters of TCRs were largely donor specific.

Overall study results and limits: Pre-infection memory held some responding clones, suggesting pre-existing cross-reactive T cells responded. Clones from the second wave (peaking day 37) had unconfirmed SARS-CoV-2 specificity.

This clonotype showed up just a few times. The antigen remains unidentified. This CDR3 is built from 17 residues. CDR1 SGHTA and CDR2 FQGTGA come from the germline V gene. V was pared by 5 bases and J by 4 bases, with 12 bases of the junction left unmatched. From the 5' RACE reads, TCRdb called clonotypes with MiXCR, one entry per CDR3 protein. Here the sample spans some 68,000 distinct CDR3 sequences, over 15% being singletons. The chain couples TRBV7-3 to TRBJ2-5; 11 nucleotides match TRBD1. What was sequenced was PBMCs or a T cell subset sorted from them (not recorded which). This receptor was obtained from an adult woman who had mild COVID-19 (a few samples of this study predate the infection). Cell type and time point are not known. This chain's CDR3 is CASSPVLGQGVTETQYF. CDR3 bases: TGTGCCAGCAGCCCCGTTTTGGGACAGGGGGTGACAGAGACCCAGTACTTC. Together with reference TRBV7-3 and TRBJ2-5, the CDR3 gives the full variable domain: GAGVSQTPSNKVTEKGKYVELRCDPISGHTALYWYRQSLGQGPEFLIYFQGTGAADDSGLPNDRFFAVRPEGSVSTLKIQRTERGDSAVYLCASSPVLGQGVTETQYFGPGTRLLVL.